This T cell receptor (beta chain) was captured by sequencing in a study of cytomegalovirus exposure and HLA in healthy donors. General study results and limits: Rates of TCR association differed by HLA locus in a later analysis, with DRB1 highest and HLA-C lowest. A prior analysis recorded that most TCR beta V segments were productive about 87% or about 30% of the time. Accurate prediction of HLA-A and HLA-B alleles (for most subjects) was reportedly achieved from TCR beta sequences.

The PCR used 60 Vbeta and 13 Jbeta primers. Only in-frame clones appear in the TCRdb table, and some are missing; sequencing was by immunoSEQ multiplex PCR. Of 150,000 or so clones in the sample, 65% to 85% were seen once. V lost 8 bases, J lost 5 bases, and 18 bases lay in between. Germline CDR1 SNHLY, CDR2 FYNNEI. CDR3 size: 15 residues. Turning to this clone: Its specificity is not known.

The rearrangement uses TRBV2 and TRBJ1-4, with a possible D match to TRBD1 (6 bases). This receptor was taken from a man aged 50 to 60 in good health and CMV-seropositive. Sequencing used PBMCs. CDR3 protein: CASAQSGQGNEKLFF. DNA for the CDR3: TGTGCCAGCGCCCAGTCCGGGCAGGGGAATGAAAAACTGTTTTTT. The whole variable domain, filled in from reference TRBV2 and TRBJ1-4, reads EPEVTQTPSHQVTQMGQEVILRCVPISNHLYFYWYRQILGQKVEFLVSFYNNEISEKSEIFDDQFSVERPDGSNFTLKIRSTKLEDSAMYFCASAQSGQGNEKLFFGSGTQLSVL.